This is a list of T cell receptor beta chains from one sample in a study of T-cell reconstitution after alpha-beta-depleted transplantation in children. TCRdb re-analysed the PCR reads in MiXCR, keeping a single row per CDR3 protein. The repertoire has about 980,000 distinct CDR3 sequences, around 30% of them found once; the top ten carry about 28%. Sequencing was performed on PBMCs, mostly from graft donor cells, taken 360 days after TCRalphabeta/CD19-depleted stem cell transplant. These TCRs come from a boy younger than two who had a stem cell transplant for SCID, so the T cells may come from the graft donor. Each CDR3 is given with its conserved first and last residue. D genes are given only for firm matches. Some rows have no size entry. The others give once, few or many, or a class for an expanded clone.

CASSYSLGLTSYEQYF	TGTGCCAGCAGTTACTCGTTGGGCCTGACATCCTACGAGCAGTACTTC	TRBJ2-7	few	.	TRBV6-2/TRBV6-3
CASSRGTGRTYYYDTQYF	TGTGCCAGCAGTCGTGGGACAGGGCGTACCTACTACTATGATACGCAGTATTTT	TRBJ2-3	.	TRBD1	TRBV6-1
CASSWGGTLNEQFF	TGTGCCAGCAGCTGGGGGGGAACCCTCAATGAGCAGTTCTTC	TRBJ2-1	.	TRBD2	TRBV12-3/TRBV12-4
CASSPQGTGGEWAYEQYF	TGTGCCAGCAGTCCCCAGGGGACAGGGGGGGAATGGGCCTACGAGCAGTACTTC	TRBJ2-7	.	TRBD1	TRBV12-3/TRBV12-4
CASLSRDRDYNEQFF	TGTGCCAGTCTGTCCCGGGACAGGGATTACAATGAGCAGTTCTTC	TRBJ2-1	.	TRBD1	TRBV28
CASKRRMSRGLPNTEAFF	TGTGCCAGCAAGAGGAGGATGTCTCGTGGGCTTCCGAACACTGAAGCTTTCTTT	TRBJ1-1	.	.	TRBV5-2
CASSYADTQYF	TGTGCCAGCAGTTACGCAGATACGCAGTATTTT	TRBJ2-3	many	.	TRBV6-5
CSVAQYMDADTQYF	TGCAGCGTTGCCCAGTATATGGACGCAGATACGCAGTATTTT	TRBJ2-3	few	.	TRBV29-1
CSARQDSGANVLTF	TGCAGTGCTAGACAGGACTCTGGGGCCAACGTCCTGACTTTC	TRBJ2-6	.	.	TRBV20-1
CSARDRISGNTIYF	TGCAGTGCTCGGGACAGAATCTCTGGAAACACCATATATTTT	TRBJ1-3	.	TRBD1	TRBV20-1
CASSWTPANTGELFF	TGTGCCAGCAGCTGGACACCCGCGAACACCGGGGAGCTGTTTTTT	TRBJ2-2	.	.	TRBV7-3
CASRKAGDVTKNIQYF	TGTGCCAGCCGGAAGGCAGGGGATGTGACCAAAAACATTCAGTACTTC	TRBJ2-4	few	.	TRBV3-1
CASSLAPAGTQETQYF	TGCGCCAGCAGCTTGGCCCCAGCGGGGACTCAAGAGACCCAGTACTTC	TRBJ2-5	.	TRBD2	TRBV5-1
CASSPWTGYEQYF	TGTGCCAGCAGCCCGTGGACAGGATACGAGCAGTACTTC	TRBJ2-7	few	TRBD1	TRBV7-2
CASSLVRAGGNTIYF	TGTGCCAGCAGTTTGGTGAGGGCAGGCGGAAACACCATATATTTT	TRBJ1-3	few	.	TRBV12-3/TRBV12-4
CATSRAEGDREDEQYF	TGTGCCACCAGCAGAGCCGAAGGCGACAGGGAGGACGAGCAGTACTTC	TRBJ2-7	.	.	TRBV15
CASSYSMQRGGPKQFF	TGTGCCAGCAGTTACTCGATGCAGCGGGGGGGCCCAAAGCAGTTCTTC	TRBJ2-1	.	TRBD2	TRBV6-5
CASSFRQTNTEAFF	TGTGCCAGCAGTTTTCGACAGACAAACACTGAAGCTTTCTTT	TRBJ1-1	.	.	TRBV12-3/TRBV12-4
CASSWVHGGGADEQFF	TGTGCCAGCAGTTGGGTCCACGGCGGGGGGGCCGATGAGCAGTTCTTC	TRBJ2-1	.	TRBD2	TRBV12-3/TRBV12-4
CASSLAIRGTGNSYEQYF	TGTGCCAGCAGCTTAGCAATTAGGGGGACAGGGAACTCCTACGAGCAGTACTTC	TRBJ2-7	.	TRBD1	TRBV11-1
CSADGGLTQYF	TGCAGCGCTGACGGGGGGCTGACGCAGTATTTT	TRBJ2-3	.	.	TRBV29-1
CASSRSGGAGEQFF	TGTGCCAGCAGCCGTAGCGGGGGGGCCGGTGAGCAGTTCTTC	TRBJ2-1	.	TRBD2	TRBV28
CASTRDSNYGYTF	TGTGCCAGCACCCGGGACAGTAACTATGGCTACACCTTC	TRBJ1-2	.	TRBD1	TRBV7-9
CASSSNPLRGAYYEQYF	TGCGCCAGCAGCTCAAATCCCCTTCGGGGGGCCTACTACGAGCAGTACTTC	TRBJ2-7	few	.	TRBV5-1
CASSYSRGTYNEQFF	TGTGCCAGCAGTTACAGCAGGGGGACCTACAATGAGCAGTTCTTC	TRBJ2-1	few	TRBD1	TRBV6-5
CASSQASGYSPLHF	TGTGCCAGCAGCCAAGCTAGTGGTTATTCACCCCTCCACTTT	TRBJ1-6	few	.	TRBV3-1
CASSKGAATNEKLFF	TGTGCCAGCAGCAAAGGGGCTGCAACTAATGAAAAACTGTTTTTT	TRBJ1-4	.	.	TRBV7-2
CATNRDRNSPLHF	TGTGCCACCAATCGGGACAGGAATTCACCCCTCCACTTT	TRBJ1-6	.	TRBD1	TRBV6-6
CASTSYGGSDTQYF	TGTGCCAGCACCTCCTACGGGGGCTCGGATACGCAGTATTTT	TRBJ2-3	few	.	TRBV7-6
CASSDRTSGAYNEQFF	TGTGCCAGCAGCGACAGGACTAGCGGGGCTTACAATGAGCAGTTCTTC	TRBJ2-1	many	TRBD2	TRBV9
CASSLGSTGFQETQYF	TGTGCCAGCAGCTTAGGCTCCACAGGGTTTCAAGAGACCCAGTACTTC	TRBJ2-5	.	.	TRBV7-2
CASSLGDSRGTEAFF	TGTGCCAGCAGCTTAGGAGACAGCCGGGGCACTGAAGCTTTCTTT	TRBJ1-1	.	.	TRBV7-6
CASSLGQPRGYTF	TGCGCCAGCAGCTTGGGGCAGCCCAGAGGCTACACCTTC	TRBJ1-2	few	.	TRBV5-1
CSVSEAGGGDTQYF	TGCAGCGTTTCCGAGGCGGGGGGCGGAGATACGCAGTATTTT	TRBJ2-3	.	TRBD2	TRBV29-1
CASSATLEADTQYF	TGTGCCAGCAGCGCTACACTAGAAGCAGATACGCAGTATTTT	TRBJ2-3	.	.	TRBV9
CASSQDQGGPSTDTQYF	TGCGCCAGCAGCCAAGATCAAGGGGGGCCTAGCACAGATACGCAGTATTTT	TRBJ2-3	few	.	TRBV4-3
CASSQDIRKTGANVLTF	TGCGCCAGCAGCCAAGATATCCGCAAAACTGGGGCCAACGTCCTGACTTTC	TRBJ2-6	.	.	TRBV4-1
CASSLVGGGSTGELFF	TGTGCCAGCAGCTTAGTAGGCGGGGGGTCCACCGGGGAGCTGTTTTTT	TRBJ2-2	.	TRBD2	TRBV7-2
CASSQPAGWNTDTQYF	TGTGCCAGCAGCCAACCAGCGGGGTGGAACACAGATACGCAGTATTTT	TRBJ2-3	.	TRBD2	TRBV3-1
CASSLDFYNEQFF	TGTGCCAGCAGCTTAGATTTTTACAATGAGCAGTTCTTC	TRBJ2-1	many	.	TRBV7-8
CASGAFVGADQPQHF	TGTGCCAGCGGAGCCTTTGTGGGGGCGGATCAGCCCCAGCATTTT	TRBJ1-5	.	.	TRBV6-1
CASTSRQGNEAFF	TGCGCCAGCACCTCACGACAGGGTAATGAAGCTTTCTTT	TRBJ1-1	few	TRBD1	TRBV5-1